Below, 27 T cell receptor beta chains from the same sample are listed, as sequenced in a study of CD8+CD57+ T cells in acquired aplastic anemia. TCR beta VDJ combinations and CDR3 sequences were profiled from genomic DNA. TCRdb fed the reads into MiXCR, producing one record per CDR3 protein. The sample has 200,000 to 250,000 distinct CDR3 sequences; almost 35% are singletons. Material for sequencing was sorted CD4+, CD8+, or CD8+CD57+ T cells (not recorded which) from PBMCs. The receptors here all came from a human donor in good health, serving as a control.

This clonotype was detected many times. The chain joins TRBV19 to TRBJ1-2; D gene ambiguous. This CDR3 comprises 14 residues. Germline CDR1 LNHDA, CDR2 SQIVND (reference sequence). V shed 2 bases and J shed 3 bases, with 10 bases lying between them. The CDR3 bases are TGTGCCAGTAGTATAACCCCAGGCCACTATGGCTACACCTTC. It encodes CASSITPGHYGYTF.

This clonotype has just a few counts. The chain employs TRBV3-1 and TRBJ1-2, with D uncertain. CDR1 is LGHDT and CDR2 is YNNKEL in the germline V gene (reference sequence). Trimming cost V 0 bases and J 8 bases, with 10 bases left between them. The CDR3 covers 13 residues. CDR3 sequence: CASSQEHLRGYTF. The CDR3 DNA follows: TGTGCCAGCAGCCAAGAACACCTAAGGGGCTACACCTTC.

This clonotype was detected ten times or more. The CDR3 DNA is TGTGCCAGTAGTATAGGGCAGGGCACCGGGGAGCTGTTTTTT. Translation: CASSIGQGTGELFF. The V gene is TRBV19, the J gene TRBJ2-2; possibly TRBD1 for D (5 bases). Trimming pared 1 base from V and 4 bases from J, leaving 7 bases between. The CDR3 contains 14 residues. Germline-derived CDR1 and CDR2 are LNHDA and SQIVND (reference sequence).

Worth noting for this clonotype: This could be a read error, since a much larger clone is one nucleotide away. The chain's CDR3 is CASSILPENPTDTQYF. The DNA of the CDR3 is TGTGCCAGTAGTATTCTACCGGAGAATCCCACAGATACGCAGTATTTT. V gene TRBV19 combines with J gene TRBJ2-3, with D hard to call. Trimming removed 3 bases from V and 2 bases from J, with 15 bases in between. Germline values: CDR1 LNHDA, CDR2 SQIVND (reference sequence). The CDR3 contains 16 residues.

The chain links TRBV9 to TRBJ1-4; 9 bases match TRBD1. V trimming: 3 bases; J trimming: 8 bases; junction bases outside the gene matches: 11. From germline, CDR1 is SGDLS and CDR2 YYNGEE. The CDR3 sequence is 16 residues long. The CDR3: CASSGGTGNRFEKLFF. In DNA form, the CDR3 reads TGTGCCAGCAGCGGGGGGACAGGGAATCGATTCGAAAAACTGTTTTTT.

This clonotype was recorded a few times. This chain's CDR3 is CATSSVTLSDTQYF. CDR3 nucleotide sequence: TGTGCCACCAGCAGCGTAACCCTCTCAGATACGCAGTATTTT. The genes are TRBV15 and TRBJ2-3; no reliable D call. The CDR3 covers 14 residues. Germline values: CDR1 LNHNV, CDR2 YYDKDF (reference sequence). Trimming left V 3 bases short and J 4 bases short, with 11 bases between.

Regarding this clonotype: It may be a read error: a sequence one base away is much more abundant. The CDR3 spells CASSLSGIETRYF. CDR3 sequence (DNA): TGTGCCAGCAGCTTGAGTGGCATTGAGACCCGGTACTTC. This chain joins TRBV7-6 and TRBJ2-5; D not resolved. Germline V gene lookup returns CDR1 SGHVS and CDR2 FNYEAQ. This CDR3 is built from 13 residues.

Many counts were recorded for this clonotype. The chain links TRBV7-3 to TRBJ2-1; D is uncertain. V dropped 6 bases and J dropped 4 bases, with 10 bases sitting between them. Germline V gene sequence: CDR1 SGHTA, CDR2 FQGTGA. This CDR3 spans 13 amino acids. The CDR3 DNA is TGTGCCAGCAGTTTGACCCGTTACAATGAGCAGTTCTTC. Protein: CASSLTRYNEQFF.

This clonotype was recorded many times. This rearrangement joins TRBV10-3 to TRBJ2-7; D is ambiguous. The CDR3 has 13 amino acids. The germline V gene encodes CDR1 ENHRY and CDR2 SYGVKD. V dropped 3 bases and J dropped 3 bases, with 9 bases sitting between them. Written as DNA, the CDR3 is TGTGCCATCAGTGACAACGTGTACTACGAGCAGTACTTC. It is translated as CAISDNVYYEQYF.

As for this clonotype: One base away lies a much larger clone, so this may be a sequencing read error. The V and J genes are TRBV19 and TRBJ1-1; 9 nucleotides align to TRBD1. The CDR3 runs to 14 residues. Germline assignment: CDR1 LNHDA and CDR2 SQIVND (reference sequence). This chain's CDR3 is CASGIRTGETEAFF. In nucleotides, the CDR3 is TGTGCCAGTGGTATCCGGACAGGGGAGACTGAAGCTTTCTTT.

The rearrangement uses TRBV5-1 and TRBJ1-1, with D possibly matching TRBD1 (6 bases). CDR3 length: 16 amino acids. CDR1 is SGHRS and CDR2 is YFSETQ in the germline V gene. The V gene lost 3 bases and the J gene lost 0 bases, with 15 bases spanning the gap. The CDR3 spells CASSYDKQGLNTEAFF. Here the CDR3 DNA reads TGCGCCAGCAGCTACGATAAACAGGGATTGAACACTGAAGCTTTCTTT.

About this clonotype: A read error may be the cause here, since a much bigger clone is one base away. This sequence joins TRBV5-1 and TRBJ1-2; D perhaps matches TRBD1 (6 bases). This CDR3 has 13 amino acids. The germline gives CDR1 SGHRS, CDR2 YFSETQ. CDR3 sequence: CANSPGTTHGYTF. The CDR3 nucleotides are TGCGCCAACAGCCCCGGGACAACCCATGGCTACACCTTC.

This sequence joins TRBV10-3 and TRBJ2-2, with D unclear. Looked up from germline, CDR1 is ENHRY and CDR2 is SYGVKD. Trimming pared 3 bases from V and 3 bases from J, leaving 8 bases between. CDR3 length equals 14 residues. CDR3 nucleotide sequence: TGTGCCATCAGTGATTGGCTTCACACCGGGGAGCTGTTTTTT. Protein: CAISDWLHTGELFF.

This clonotype was observed at least ten times. The CDR3 DNA reads as TGTGCCAGCAAACACACAGGGAACACTGAAGCTTTCTTT. It specifies CASKHTGNTEAFF. The chain has TRBV7-2 and TRBJ1-1; tentatively, D is TRBD1 (5 bases). V lost 7 bases and J 1 base, leaving 10 bases between the germline ends. This CDR3 spans 13 amino acids. CDR1 and CDR2 (germline): SGHTA, FQGNSA.

This clonotype was counted ten times or more. The genes are TRBV5-1 and TRBJ1-1; unclear D gene. Trimming cost V 1 base and J 4 bases, with 11 bases left between them. The V gene's germline CDR1 is SGHRS and CDR2 YFSETQ. The CDR3 has 14 residues. The CDR3 loop is CASSLRLPTTEAFF. The CDR3 coding sequence is TGCGCCAGCAGCTTGAGGCTCCCTACCACTGAAGCTTTCTTT. The full variable domain, rest sourced from reference TRBV5-1 and TRBJ1-1, is KAGVTQTPRYLIKTRGQQVTLSCSPISGHRSVSWYQQTPGQGLQFLFEYFSETQRNKGNFPGRFSGRQFSNSRSEMNVSTLELGDSALYLCASSLRLPTTEAFFGQGTRLTVV.

This clonotype was detected ten times or more. CDR3 residues: CARGTRQETQYF. CDR3 nucleotides: TGTGCCAGGGGGACAAGACAAGAGACCCAGTACTTC. J is TRBJ2-5 and V is TRBV2; possibly TRBD1 for D (6 bases). The length of the CDR3 is 12 residues. CDR1 is SNHLY and CDR2 is FYNNEI in the germline V gene. Trimming pared 9 bases from V and 2 bases from J, leaving 10 bases between.

This clonotype appeared many times. CDR3 protein: CASSILGYYGYTF. The CDR3, as DNA: TGTGCCAGTAGTATACTCGGGTACTATGGCTACACCTTC. This chain uses TRBV19 with TRBJ1-2, with unresolved D. The V gene lost 2 bases and the J gene lost 3 bases, with 7 bases spanning the gap. The germline V gene encodes CDR1 LNHDA and CDR2 SQIVND (reference sequence). The CDR3 runs 13 residues.

This clonotype was observed at least ten times. This chain uses TRBV20-1 with TRBJ2-5, with D possibly TRBD1 on 5 matching bases. V gave up 0 bases and J gave up 4 bases, with 12 bases separating them. CDR3 length: 14 residues. Germline CDR1 DFQATT, CDR2 SNEGSKA (reference sequence). The CDR3 here is CSARDRAPAETQYF. The CDR3 DNA reads TGCAGTGCTAGAGACAGGGCCCCGGCAGAGACCCAGTACTTC.

This clonotype was detected many times. The chain has TRBV5-1 and TRBJ2-7, with D unresolved. The germline gives CDR1 SGHRS, CDR2 YFSETQ. The CDR3 contains 15 residues. V dropped 4 bases and J dropped 0 bases, with 14 bases sitting between them. CDR3 protein: CASSADPSGSYEQYF. The CDR3 region has the DNA TGCGCCAGCAGCGCGGACCCATCGGGCTCCTACGAGCAGTACTTC. Full variable domain (outside the CDR3, taken from reference TRBV5-1 and TRBJ2-7): KAGVTQTPRYLIKTRGQQVTLSCSPISGHRSVSWYQQTPGQGLQFLFEYFSETQRNKGNFPGRFSGRQFSNSRSEMNVSTLELGDSALYLCASSADPSGSYEQYFGPGTRLTVT.

The chain carries TRBV20-1 and TRBJ1-1; 9 bases line up with TRBD1. Germline CDR1 DFQATT, CDR2 SNEGSKA (reference sequence). V was pared by 5 bases and J by 4 bases, with 17 bases of the junction left unmatched. The CDR3 contains 17 residues. CDR3 region: CSAQSPSPTGGGTEAFF. As DNA, the CDR3 is TGCAGTGCTCAATCGCCTAGTCCGACAGGGGGAGGCACTGAAGCTTTCTTT.

This clonotype was recorded many times. The V gene is TRBV20-1, the J gene TRBJ1-5, with D unresolved. The CDR3 is made up of 12 amino acids. Germline assignment: CDR1 DFQATT and CDR2 SNEGSKA (reference sequence). V lost 6 bases and J 4 bases, leaving 10 bases between the germline ends. The DNA for the CDR3 is TGCAGTGCAAACGAAGGGAATCAGCCCCAGCATTTT. Translated: CSANEGNQPQHF.

This clonotype was detected only once. The rearrangement links TRBV20-1 to TRBJ2-7, with TRBD2 matching over 7 bases. Germline V gene lookup returns CDR1 DFQATT and CDR2 SNEGSKA (reference sequence). The CDR3 runs 12 residues. After removal of 7 bases from V and 3 bases from J, the junction contained 6 bases not matched to a gene. For the CDR3, the DNA is TGCAGTGTGGTCGCGGGGGTCTACGAGCAGTACTTC. The encoded protein is CSVVAGVYEQYF.

This clonotype has a count of ten or more. The chain carries TRBV10-3 and TRBJ2-7; D remains unclear. CDR1 is ENHRY, CDR2 SYGVKD, per germline. The CDR3 length is 13 residues. V gave up 6 bases and J gave up 0 bases, with 9 bases separating them. CDR3 sequence (DNA): TGTGCCATCAGAGTTCAGCTCTCCTACGAGCAGTACTTC. Its translation is CAIRVQLSYEQYF.

V is TRBV5-1 and J is TRBJ1-1; D may be TRBD1 (6 bases). Germline V gene sequence: CDR1 SGHRS, CDR2 YFSETQ. The CDR3 runs to 15 residues. V gave up 4 bases and J gave up 4 bases, with 17 bases separating them. The CDR3 region is CASSATTGTGTEAFF. The CDR3 nucleotides are TGCGCCAGCAGCGCAACAACAGGGACGGGCACTGAAGCTTTCTTT.

The chain carries TRBV3-1 and TRBJ2-7; no clear D. The germline V gene encodes CDR1 LGHDT and CDR2 YNNKEL (reference sequence). The CDR3 contains 13 residues. Trimming pared 0 bases from V and 3 bases from J, leaving 6 bases between. The CDR3 is CASSQDQFYEQYF. The CDR3 nucleotides are TGTGCCAGCAGCCAAGATCAGTTCTACGAGCAGTACTTC.

Many counts were recorded for this clonotype. The rearrangement joins TRBV6-5 to TRBJ1-1; D is undetermined. Trimming removed 0 bases at V and 0 bases at J, with 5 bases between. This CDR3 spans 14 amino acids. Germline loops: CDR1 MNHEY, CDR2 SVGAGI. CDR3 sequence: CASSYSWLNTEAFF. The DNA for the CDR3 is TGTGCCAGCAGTTACTCTTGGCTGAACACTGAAGCTTTCTTT.

At least ten counts were recorded for this clonotype. V and J are TRBV2 and TRBJ2-3; D gene unclear. Germline-derived CDR1 and CDR2 are SNHLY and FYNNEI. This CDR3 is 12 amino acids long. The germline V and J ends were trimmed by 8 bases and 0 bases, with 6 bases remaining between them. CDR3 sequence: CASEGSTDTQYF. The CDR3 bases are TGTGCCAGCGAAGGAAGCACAGATACGCAGTATTTT.